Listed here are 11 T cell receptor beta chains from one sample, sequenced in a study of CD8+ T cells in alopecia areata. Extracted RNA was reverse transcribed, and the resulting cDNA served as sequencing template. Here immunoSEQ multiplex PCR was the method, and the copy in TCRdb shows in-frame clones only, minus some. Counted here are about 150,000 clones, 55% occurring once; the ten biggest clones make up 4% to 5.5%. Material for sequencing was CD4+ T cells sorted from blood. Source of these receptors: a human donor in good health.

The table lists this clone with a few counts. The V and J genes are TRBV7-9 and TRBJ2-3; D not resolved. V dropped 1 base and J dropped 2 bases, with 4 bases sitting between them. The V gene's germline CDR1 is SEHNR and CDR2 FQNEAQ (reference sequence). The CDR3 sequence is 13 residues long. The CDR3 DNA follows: TGTGCCAGCAGCTTAGGCCCCACAGATACGCAGTATTTT. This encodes CASSLGPTDTQYF.

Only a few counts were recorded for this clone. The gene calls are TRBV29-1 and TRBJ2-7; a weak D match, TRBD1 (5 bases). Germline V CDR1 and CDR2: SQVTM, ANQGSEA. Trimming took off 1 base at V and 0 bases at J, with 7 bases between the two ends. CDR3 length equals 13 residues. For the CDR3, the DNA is TGCAGCGTTGAAGGCAGGGCCTCCTACGAGCAGTACTTC. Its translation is CSVEGRASYEQYF.

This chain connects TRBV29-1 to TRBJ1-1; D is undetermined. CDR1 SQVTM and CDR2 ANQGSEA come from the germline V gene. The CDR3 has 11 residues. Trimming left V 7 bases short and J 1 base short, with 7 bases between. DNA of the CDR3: TGCAGCGACGAGGGGAACACTGAAGCTTTCTTT. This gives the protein CSDEGNTEAFF.

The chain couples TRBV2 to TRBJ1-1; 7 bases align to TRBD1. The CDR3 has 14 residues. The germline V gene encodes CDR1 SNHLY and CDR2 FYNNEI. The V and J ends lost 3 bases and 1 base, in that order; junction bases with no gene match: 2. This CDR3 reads CASSDWTGNTEAFF. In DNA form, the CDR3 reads TGTGCCAGCAGTGACTGGACAGGGAACACTGAAGCTTTCTTT.

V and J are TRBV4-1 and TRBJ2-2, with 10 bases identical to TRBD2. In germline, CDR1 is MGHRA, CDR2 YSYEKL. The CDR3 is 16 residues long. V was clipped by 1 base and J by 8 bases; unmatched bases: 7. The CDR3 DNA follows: TGCGCCAGCAGCCAAGTCCAACTAGCGGGATGGGGGGAGCTGTTTTTT. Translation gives CASSQVQLAGWGELFF.

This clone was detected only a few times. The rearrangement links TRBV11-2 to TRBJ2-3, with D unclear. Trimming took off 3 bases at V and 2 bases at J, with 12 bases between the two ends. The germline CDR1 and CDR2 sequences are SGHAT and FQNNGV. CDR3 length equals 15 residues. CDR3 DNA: TGTGCCAGCAGCTTCAACCGGTTATTCACAGATACGCAGTATTTT. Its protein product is CASSFNRLFTDTQYF. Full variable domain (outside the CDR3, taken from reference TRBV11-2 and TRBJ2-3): EAGVAQSPRYKIIEKRQSVAFWCNPISGHATLYWYQQILGQGPKLLIQFQNNGVVDDSQLPKDRFSAERLKGVDSTLKIQPAKLEDSAVYLCASSFNRLFTDTQYFGPGTRLTVL.

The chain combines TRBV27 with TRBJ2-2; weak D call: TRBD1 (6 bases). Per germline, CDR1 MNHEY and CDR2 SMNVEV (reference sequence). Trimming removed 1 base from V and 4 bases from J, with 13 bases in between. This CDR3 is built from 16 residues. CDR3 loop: CASSLLAGAGTGELFF. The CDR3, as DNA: TGTGCCAGCAGTTTATTGGCAGGGGCCGGCACCGGGGAGCTGTTTTTT.

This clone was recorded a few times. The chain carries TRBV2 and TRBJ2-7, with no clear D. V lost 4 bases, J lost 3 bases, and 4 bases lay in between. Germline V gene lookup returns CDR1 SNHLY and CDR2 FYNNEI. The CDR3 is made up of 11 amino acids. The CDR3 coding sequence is TGTGCCAGCAGTGTCGTCTACGAGCAGTACTTC. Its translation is CASSVVYEQYF.

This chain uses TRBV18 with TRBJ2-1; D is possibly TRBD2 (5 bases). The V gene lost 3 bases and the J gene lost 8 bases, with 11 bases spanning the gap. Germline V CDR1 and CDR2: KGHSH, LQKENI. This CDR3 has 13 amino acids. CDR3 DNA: TGTGCCAGCTCACCGGGGTGGCGGGATGAGCAGTTCTTC. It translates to CASSPGWRDEQFF.

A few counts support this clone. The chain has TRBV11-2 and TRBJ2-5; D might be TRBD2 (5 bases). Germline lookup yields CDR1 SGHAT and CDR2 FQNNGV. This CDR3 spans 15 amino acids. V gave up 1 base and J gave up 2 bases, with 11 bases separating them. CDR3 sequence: CASSLVASGQETQYF. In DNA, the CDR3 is TGTGCCAGCAGCTTAGTGGCGTCGGGGCAAGAGACCCAGTACTTC. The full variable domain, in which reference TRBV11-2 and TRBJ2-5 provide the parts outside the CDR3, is EAGVAQSPRYKIIEKRQSVAFWCNPISGHATLYWYQQILGQGPKLLIQFQNNGVVDDSQLPKDRFSAERLKGVDSTLKIQPAKLEDSAVYLCASSLVASGQETQYFGPGTRLLVL.

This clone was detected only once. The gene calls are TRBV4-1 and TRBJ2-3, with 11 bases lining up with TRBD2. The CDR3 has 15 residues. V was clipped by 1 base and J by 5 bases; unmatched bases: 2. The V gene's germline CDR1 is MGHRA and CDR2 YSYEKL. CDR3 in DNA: TGCGCCAGCAGCCAAGTCGGACTAGCGGGAGATACGCAGTATTTT. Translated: CASSQVGLAGDTQYF.